This T cell receptor beta chain comes out of a study of blood T cell repertoires in COVID-19. The germline gives CDR1 LGHNA, CDR2 YNFKEQ. V was clipped by 1 base and J by 5 bases; unmatched bases: 8. The CDR3 is made up of 17 amino acids. Libraries were prepared by immunoSEQ multiplex PCR; TCRdb keeps only in-frame clonotypes and omits some of them. The table lists about 62,000 clones, 92% of them singletons. Sample: peripheral blood. The chain combines TRBV4-2 with TRBJ2-2, with 9 bases lining up with TRBD2. The TCR comes from a human donor in a cohort sampled during active COVID-19. The CDR3 bases are TGTGCCAGCAGCCAAGTTCCCCTAGCGGGACAGACCGGGGAGCTGTTTTTT. It codes for CASSQVPLAGQTGELFF.